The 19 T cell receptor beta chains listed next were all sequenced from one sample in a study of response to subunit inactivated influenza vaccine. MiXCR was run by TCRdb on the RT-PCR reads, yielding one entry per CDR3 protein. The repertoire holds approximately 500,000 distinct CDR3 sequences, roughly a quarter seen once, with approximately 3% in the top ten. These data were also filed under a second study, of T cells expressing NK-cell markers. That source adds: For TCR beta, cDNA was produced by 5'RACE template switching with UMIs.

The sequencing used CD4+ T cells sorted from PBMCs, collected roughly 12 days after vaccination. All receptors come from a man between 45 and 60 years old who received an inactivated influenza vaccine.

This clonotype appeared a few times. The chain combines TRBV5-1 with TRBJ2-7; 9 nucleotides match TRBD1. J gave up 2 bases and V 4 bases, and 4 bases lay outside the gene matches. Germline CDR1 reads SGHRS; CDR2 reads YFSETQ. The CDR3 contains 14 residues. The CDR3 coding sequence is TGCGCCAGCAGCCCCGGGGACAGGGCCTACGAGCAGTACTTC. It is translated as CASSPGDRAYEQYF.

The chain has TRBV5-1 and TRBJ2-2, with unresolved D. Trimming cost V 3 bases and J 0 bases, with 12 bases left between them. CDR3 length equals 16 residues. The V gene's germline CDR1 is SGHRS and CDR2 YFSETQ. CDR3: CASSYFANANTGELFF. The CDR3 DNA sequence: TGCGCCAGCAGCTATTTCGCGAACGCGAACACCGGGGAGCTGTTTTTT.

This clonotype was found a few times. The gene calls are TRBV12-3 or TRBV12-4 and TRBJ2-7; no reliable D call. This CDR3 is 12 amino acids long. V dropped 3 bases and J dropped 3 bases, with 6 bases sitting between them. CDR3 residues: CASSFGDYEQYF. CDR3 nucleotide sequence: TGTGCCAGCAGTTTTGGGGACTACGAGCAGTACTTC.

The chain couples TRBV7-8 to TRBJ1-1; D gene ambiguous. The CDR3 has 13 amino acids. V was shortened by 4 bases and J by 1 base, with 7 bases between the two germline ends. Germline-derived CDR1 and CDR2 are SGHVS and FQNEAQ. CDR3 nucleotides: TGTGCCAGCAGCTACAGAAAGAACACTGAAGCTTTCTTT. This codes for CASSYRKNTEAFF.

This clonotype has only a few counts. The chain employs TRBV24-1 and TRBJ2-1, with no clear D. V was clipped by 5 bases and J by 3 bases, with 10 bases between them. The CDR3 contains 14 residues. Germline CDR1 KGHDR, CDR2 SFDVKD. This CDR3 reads CATSASQIYNEQFF. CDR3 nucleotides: TGTGCCACCAGTGCGAGCCAAATCTACAATGAGCAGTTCTTC.

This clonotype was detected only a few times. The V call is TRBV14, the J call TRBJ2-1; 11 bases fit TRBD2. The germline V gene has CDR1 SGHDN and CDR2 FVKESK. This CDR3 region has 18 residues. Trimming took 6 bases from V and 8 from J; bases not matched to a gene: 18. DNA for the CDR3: TGTGCCAGCAGACACTGGGTCGGGCTAGCGGGAGGAACAGATGAGCAGTTCTTC. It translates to CASRHWVGLAGGTDEQFF.

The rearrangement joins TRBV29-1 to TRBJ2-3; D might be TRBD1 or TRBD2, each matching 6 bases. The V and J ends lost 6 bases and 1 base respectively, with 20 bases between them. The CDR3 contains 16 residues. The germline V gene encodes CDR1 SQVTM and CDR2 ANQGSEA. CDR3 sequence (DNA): TGCAGCGTCGTCCCACAGTGGGGGGCTCGCACAGATACGCAGTATTTT. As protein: CSVVPQWGARTDTQYF.

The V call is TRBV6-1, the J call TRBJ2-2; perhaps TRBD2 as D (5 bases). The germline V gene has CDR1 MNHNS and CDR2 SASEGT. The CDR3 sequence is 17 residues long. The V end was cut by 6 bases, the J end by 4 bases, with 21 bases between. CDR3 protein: CASSPKRVLVPTGELFF. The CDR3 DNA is TGTGCCAGCAGCCCCAAGAGGGTGCTCGTTCCCACCGGGGAGCTGTTTTTT.

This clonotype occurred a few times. CDR3 region: CASSRLTGATEQYF. The CDR3 region has the DNA TGTGCCAGCAGTCGCCTCACGGGAGCAACCGAGCAGTACTTC. J is TRBJ2-7 and V is TRBV6-1, with D possibly being TRBD2 (6 bases). This CDR3 is built from 14 residues. Germline V gene sequence: CDR1 MNHNS, CDR2 SASEGT. V was trimmed by 5 bases and J by 6 bases, leaving 17 bases between them.

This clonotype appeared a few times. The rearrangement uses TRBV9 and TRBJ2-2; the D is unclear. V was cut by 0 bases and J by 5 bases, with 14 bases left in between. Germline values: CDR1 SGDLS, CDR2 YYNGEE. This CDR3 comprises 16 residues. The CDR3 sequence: CASSVEAALRTGELFF. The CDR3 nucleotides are TGTGCCAGCAGCGTAGAGGCCGCGTTAAGGACCGGGGAGCTGTTTTTT. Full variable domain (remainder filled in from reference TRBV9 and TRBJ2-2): DSGVTQTPKHLITATGQRVTLRCSPRSGDLSVYWYQQSLDQGLQFLIQYYNGEERAKGNILERFSAQQFPDLHSELNLSSLELGDSALYFCASSVEAALRTGELFFGEGSRLTVL.

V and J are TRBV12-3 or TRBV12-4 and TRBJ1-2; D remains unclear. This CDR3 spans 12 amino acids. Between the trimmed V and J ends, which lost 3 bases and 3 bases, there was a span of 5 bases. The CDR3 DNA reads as TGTGCCAGCAGTTTTTGGGACTATGGCTACACCTTC. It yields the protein CASSFWDYGYTF.

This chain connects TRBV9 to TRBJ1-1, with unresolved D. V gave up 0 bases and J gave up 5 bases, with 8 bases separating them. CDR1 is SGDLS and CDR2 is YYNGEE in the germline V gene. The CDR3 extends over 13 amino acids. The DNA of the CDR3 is TGTGCCAGCAGCGTAGGTTCAGTGACTGAAGCTTTCTTT. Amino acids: CASSVGSVTEAFF.

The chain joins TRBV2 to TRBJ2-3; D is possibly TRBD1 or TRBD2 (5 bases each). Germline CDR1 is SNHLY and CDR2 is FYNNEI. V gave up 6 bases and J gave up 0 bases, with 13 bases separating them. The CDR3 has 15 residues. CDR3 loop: CASRQGRPSTDTQYF. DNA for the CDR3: TGTGCCAGCAGGCAGGGACGGCCAAGCACAGATACGCAGTATTTT.

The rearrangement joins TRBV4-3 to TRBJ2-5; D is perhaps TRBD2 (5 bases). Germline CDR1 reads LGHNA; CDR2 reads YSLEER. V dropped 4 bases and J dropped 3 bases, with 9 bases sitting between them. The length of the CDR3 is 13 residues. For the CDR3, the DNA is TGCGCCAGCAGCCCTAGCCGGGAAGAGACCCAGTACTTC. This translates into CASSPSREETQYF.

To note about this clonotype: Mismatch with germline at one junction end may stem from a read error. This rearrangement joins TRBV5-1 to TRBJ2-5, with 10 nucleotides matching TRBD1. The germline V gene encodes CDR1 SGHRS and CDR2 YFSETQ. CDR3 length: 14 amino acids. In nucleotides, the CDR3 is TGCGCCAGCGGCTTGAGTGGGACAGGGGAGGCCCAGTACTTC. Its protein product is CASGLSGTGEAQYF.

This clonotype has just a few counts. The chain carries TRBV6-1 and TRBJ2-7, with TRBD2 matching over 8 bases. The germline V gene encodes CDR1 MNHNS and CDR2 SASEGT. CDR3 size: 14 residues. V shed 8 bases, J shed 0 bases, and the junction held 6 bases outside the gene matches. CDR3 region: CASFATSDSYEQYF. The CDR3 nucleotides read TGTGCCAGCTTCGCGACTAGCGACTCCTACGAGCAGTACTTC.

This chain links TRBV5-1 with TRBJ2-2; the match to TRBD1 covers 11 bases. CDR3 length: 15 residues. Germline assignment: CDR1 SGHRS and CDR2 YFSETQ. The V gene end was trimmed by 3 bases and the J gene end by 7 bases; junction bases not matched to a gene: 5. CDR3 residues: CASSYRTGGGGELFF. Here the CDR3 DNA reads TGCGCCAGCAGCTATAGGACAGGGGGCGGCGGGGAGCTGTTTTTT. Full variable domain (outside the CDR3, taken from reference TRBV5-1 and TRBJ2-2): KAGVTQTPRYLIKTRGQQVTLSCSPISGHRSVSWYQQTPGQGLQFLFEYFSETQRNKGNFPGRFSGRQFSNSRSEMNVSTLELGDSALYLCASSYRTGGGGELFFGEGSRLTVL.

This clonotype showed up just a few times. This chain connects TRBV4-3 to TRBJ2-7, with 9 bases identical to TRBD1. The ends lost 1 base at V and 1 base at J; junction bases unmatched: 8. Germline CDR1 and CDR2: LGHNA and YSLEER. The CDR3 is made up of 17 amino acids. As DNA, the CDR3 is TGCGCCAGCAGCCAAGCACTCTCCGGGACAGGGTCCTACGAGCAGTACTTC. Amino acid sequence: CASSQALSGTGSYEQYF.

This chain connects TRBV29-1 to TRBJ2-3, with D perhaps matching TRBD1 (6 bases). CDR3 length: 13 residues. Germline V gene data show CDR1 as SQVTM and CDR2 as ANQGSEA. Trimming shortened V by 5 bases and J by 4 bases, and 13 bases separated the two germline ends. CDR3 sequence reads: CSVRRGSADTQYF. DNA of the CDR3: TGCAGCGTTCGCAGGGGTAGTGCAGATACGCAGTATTTT.